Listed below are T cell receptor beta chains from one sample, sequenced in a study of beta chain features in type 1 diabetes. The protocol was immunoSEQ multiplex PCR, while the TCRdb copy is restricted to in-frame clones and leaves out a portion. In the table there are about 710,000 clones, around an eighth of which are singletons. The material sequenced was naive CD4+ T cells from blood. The receptors come from a young man with type 1 diabetes. The CDR3 runs from the conserved cysteine through the conserved F or W. D genes are given only for firm matches. Expanded clones are given a class, and other clones once, few, many or no size at all.

size,V,D,J,CDR3,DNA
few,TRBV29-1,TRBD2,TRBJ2-4,CSVSGLAGGPGNIQYF,TGCAGCGTGTCCGGACTAGCGGGAGGGCCAGGTAACATTCAGTACTTC
.,TRBV5-4,.,TRBJ2-3,CASSHPQDTDTQYF,TGTGCCAGCAGCCACCCCCAAGACACAGATACGCAGTATTTT
few,TRBV29-1,.,TRBJ1-1,CSVDEGSNTEAFF,TGCAGCGTTGACGAAGGTTCCAACACTGAAGCTTTCTTT
.,TRBV15,TRBD2,TRBJ2-7,CATGRTSGSYEQYF,TGTGCCACGGGACGGACTAGCGGATCCTACGAGCAGTACTTC
.,TRBV7-9,.,TRBJ2-7,CASSDSYYEQYF,TGTGCCAGCAGCGACAGTTACTACGAGCAGTACTTC
few,TRBV11-2,TRBD2,TRBJ2-3,CASSRGGTDTQYF,TGTGCCAGCAGCCGGGGGGGCACAGATACGCAGTATTTT
few,TRBV7-9,TRBD2,TRBJ2-1,CASSPEGLAFPNEQFF,TGTGCCAGCAGCCCAGAGGGACTAGCGTTCCCCAATGAGCAGTTCTTC
few,TRBV25-1,.,TRBJ2-2,CASSRPGTNTGELFF,TGTGCCAGCAGTCGACCGGGCACGAACACCGGGGAGCTGTTTTTT
few,TRBV4-3,TRBD2,TRBJ2-3,CASSRSISLAGGSTDTQYF,TGCGCCAGCAGCCGATCAATTTCCCTAGCGGGGGGCAGCACAGATACGCAGTATTTT
.,TRBV30,TRBD1,TRBJ1-5,CAWSGQGKQPQHF,TGTGCCTGGAGTGGACAGGGGAAACAGCCCCAGCATTTT
few,TRBV19,.,TRBJ2-3,CASSIWTVTDTQYF,TGTGCCAGTAGTATCTGGACAGTTACAGATACGCAGTATTTT
.,TRBV7-2,.,TRBJ2-7,CASSPQGYSEQYF,TGTGCCAGCAGCCCCCAGGGGTATAGCGAGCAGTACTTC
.,TRBV5-6,.,TRBJ1-2,CASSAGTAGYYGYTF,TGTGCCAGCAGCGCCGGGACGGCAGGGTACTATGGCTACACCTTC
.,TRBV13,.,TRBJ2-7,CASSPGAREQYF,TGTGCCAGCAGCCCAGGGGCCCGAGAGCAGTACTTC
.,TRBV6-5,.,TRBJ1-1,CASRDPVGTEAFF,TGTGCCAGCAGAGACCCGGTGGGCACTGAAGCTTTCTTT
few,TRBV2,.,TRBJ1-6,CASSPTGRPILHF,TGTGCCAGCAGTCCGACGGGAAGACCGATTCTCCACTTT
.,TRBV25-1,TRBD1,TRBJ1-4,CASSLPGTGDEKLFF,TGTGCCAGCAGCCTCCCCGGGACAGGGGACGAAAAACTGTTTTTT
.,TRBV7-2,TRBD1,TRBJ2-1,CASSQGQLNYNEQFF,TGTGCCAGCAGCCAGGGACAGCTTAACTACAATGAGCAGTTCTTC
few,TRBV5-1,.,TRBJ1-1,CASSLGGPTRGEAFF,TGCGCCAGCAGCTTGGGGGGCCCAACAAGAGGTGAAGCTTTCTTT
few,TRBV25-1,TRBD2,TRBJ2-7,CASSDALAGGYYEQYF,TGTGCCAGCAGTGATGCACTAGCGGGAGGTTACTACGAGCAGTACTTC
.,TRBV15,.,TRBJ1-3,CATSISGSGNTIYF,TGTGCCACCAGCATTTCGGGATCTGGAAACACCATATATTTT
few,TRBV29-1,TRBD1,TRBJ1-4,CSIDRGTNEKLFF,TGCAGCATTGACAGGGGAACTAATGAAAAACTGTTTTTT